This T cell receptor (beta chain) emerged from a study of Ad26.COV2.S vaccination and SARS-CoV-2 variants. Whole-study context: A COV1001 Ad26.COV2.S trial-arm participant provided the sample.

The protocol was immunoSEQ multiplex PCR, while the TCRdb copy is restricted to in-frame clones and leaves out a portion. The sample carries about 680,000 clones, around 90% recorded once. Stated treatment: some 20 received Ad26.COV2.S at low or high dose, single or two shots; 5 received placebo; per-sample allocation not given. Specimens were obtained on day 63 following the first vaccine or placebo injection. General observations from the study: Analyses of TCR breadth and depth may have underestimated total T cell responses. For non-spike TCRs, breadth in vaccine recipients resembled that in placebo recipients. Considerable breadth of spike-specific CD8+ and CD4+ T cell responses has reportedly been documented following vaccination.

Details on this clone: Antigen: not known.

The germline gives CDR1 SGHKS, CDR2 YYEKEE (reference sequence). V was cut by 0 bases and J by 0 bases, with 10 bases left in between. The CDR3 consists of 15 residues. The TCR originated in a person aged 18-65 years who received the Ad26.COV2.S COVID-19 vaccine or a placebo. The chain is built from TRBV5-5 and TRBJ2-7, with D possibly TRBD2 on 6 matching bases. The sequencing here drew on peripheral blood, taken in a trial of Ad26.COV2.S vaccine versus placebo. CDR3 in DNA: TGTGCCAGCAGCTTGGGCGGGATTAACTCCTACGAGCAGTACTTC. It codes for CASSLGGINSYEQYF.